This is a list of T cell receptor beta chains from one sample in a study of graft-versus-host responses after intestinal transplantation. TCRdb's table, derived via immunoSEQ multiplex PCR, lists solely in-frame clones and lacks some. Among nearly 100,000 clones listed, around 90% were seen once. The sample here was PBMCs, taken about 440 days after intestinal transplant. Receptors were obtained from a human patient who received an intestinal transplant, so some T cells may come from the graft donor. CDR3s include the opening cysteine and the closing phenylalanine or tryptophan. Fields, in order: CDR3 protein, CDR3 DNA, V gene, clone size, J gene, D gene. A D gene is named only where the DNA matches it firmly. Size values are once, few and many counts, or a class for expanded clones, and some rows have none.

CDR3: CASSPLPASSGEQYF
DNA: TGTGCCAGCAGTCCCCTCCCCGCTAGCTCTGGCGAGCAGTACTTC
V: TRBV6-6
size: -
J: TRBJ2-7
D: -

CDR3: CASSYAQGFKGYTF
DNA: TGTGCCAGCAGTTACGCCCAGGGGTTCAAAGGCTACACCTTC
V: TRBV6-6
size: once
J: TRBJ1-2
D: -

CDR3: CASSGDTEAFF
DNA: TGCGCCAGCAGCGGGGACACTGAAGCTTTCTTT
V: TRBV5-1
size: -
J: TRBJ1-1
D: -

CDR3: CASSQHRGRVTDTQYF
DNA: TGTGCCAGCAGCCAGCACAGGGGGCGCGTCACAGATACGCAGTATTTT
V: TRBV4-2
size: -
J: TRBJ2-3
D: TRBD1

CDR3: CASSRDPGGNQPQHF
DNA: TGTGCCAGCAGCCGGGACCCGGGAGGCAATCAGCCCCAGCATTTT
V: TRBV7-9
size: -
J: TRBJ1-5
D: -

CDR3: CASSSIPLTGVVYNQPQHF
DNA: TGTGCCAGCAGTTCAATACCCCTGACAGGGGTCGTATACAATCAGCCCCAGCATTTT
V: TRBV27
size: -
J: TRBJ1-5
D: TRBD1

CDR3: CASRGGVEQPQHF
DNA: TGTGCCAGCAGGGGTGGGGTGGAGCAGCCCCAGCATTTT
V: TRBV6-1
size: few
J: TRBJ1-5
D: -

CDR3: CASSEPGRSQPQHF
DNA: TGTGCCAGCAGTGAACCAGGGAGGAGTCAGCCCCAGCATTTT
V: TRBV25-1
size: -
J: TRBJ1-5
D: -

CDR3: CASSSGHQPQHF
DNA: TGTGCCAGCAGCTCGGGACACCAGCCCCAGCATTTT
V: TRBV5-6
size: -
J: TRBJ1-5
D: -

CDR3: CASSLAGLLDGYTF
DNA: TGTGCCAGCAGCTTAGCCGGACTCCTGGATGGCTACACCTTC
V: TRBV7-2
size: -
J: TRBJ1-2
D: -

CDR3: CASSPELGGRLDGYTF
DNA: TGTGCCAGCAGCCCCGAGTTGGGGGGGCGATTGGATGGCTACACCTTC
V: TRBV7-9
size: -
J: TRBJ1-2
D: -

CDR3: CASSLEALGGVSPLHF
DNA: TGTGCCAGCAGCCTAGAGGCCTTGGGGGGCGTTTCACCCCTCCACTTT
V: TRBV11-1
size: -
J: TRBJ1-6
D: -

CDR3: CASSPQGGRGNEKLFF
DNA: TGTGCCAGCAGCCCCCAGGGGGGGCGGGGAAATGAAAAACTGTTTTTT
V: TRBV6-6
size: -
J: TRBJ1-4
D: TRBD1

CDR3: CATSRDRAGGTDTQYF
DNA: TGTGCCACCAGCAGAGACAGGGCGGGTGGCACAGATACGCAGTATTTT
V: TRBV15
size: -
J: TRBJ2-3
D: -

CDR3: CASSSGTGANQPQHF
DNA: TGTGCCAGCTCATCCGGGACAGGGGCGAATCAGCCCCAGCATTTT
V: TRBV18
size: -
J: TRBJ1-5
D: TRBD1

CDR3: CASSLPHKDSPLHF
DNA: TGTGCCAGCAGCTTACCGCACAAAGATTCACCCCTCCACTTT
V: TRBV7-8
size: -
J: TRBJ1-6
D: -

CDR3: CASSLAPGASGTEAFF
DNA: TGCGCCAGCAGCTTGGCCCCGGGGGCGAGTGGCACTGAAGCTTTCTTT
V: TRBV5-1
size: -
J: TRBJ1-1
D: -

CDR3: CASSVAPASSGNTIYF
DNA: TGTGCCAGCAGCGTAGCTCCGGCTAGCTCTGGAAACACCATATATTTT
V: TRBV9
size: few
J: TRBJ1-3
D: -

CDR3: CASTPSGEKLFF
DNA: TGTGCCAGTACCCCCTCGGGGGAAAAACTGTTTTTT
V: TRBV19
size: -
J: TRBJ1-4
D: -

CDR3: CASSLPRDRVSYEQYF
DNA: TGTGCCAGCAGCTTACCCCGGGACAGGGTCTCCTACGAGCAGTACTTC
V: TRBV7-9
size: -
J: TRBJ2-7
D: TRBD1

CDR3: CASSQLNTGYTF
DNA: TGTGCCAGCAGCCAACTTAACACCGGCTACACCTTC
V: TRBV13
size: -
J: TRBJ1-2
D: -

CDR3: CASSQGGLAYNEQFF
DNA: TGTGCCAGCAGCCAGGGAGGACTAGCCTACAATGAGCAGTTCTTC
V: TRBV13
size: once
J: TRBJ2-1
D: TRBD2